The 17 T cell receptor beta chains given below trace back to one sample, sequenced in a study of T cells in women clearing cervical HPV infection. Repertoires were generated with immunoSEQ multiplex PCR, while TCRdb's copy carries only in-frame clones and drops some. This sample contains roughly 40,000 clones. Sample: blood buffy coat. The source of these receptors is a woman between 18 and 70 years old with a cervical HPV16 infection that either progressed to CIN3+ or cleared (not recorded which).

Comment on this clone: Read coverage stops 3 residues before the CDR3 terminus; the germline J gene supplies the remainder. This chain uses TRBV5-6 with TRBJ1-3, with D perhaps matching TRBD1 (6 bases). The length of the CDR3 is 15 residues. Germline assignment: CDR1 SGHDT and CDR2 YYEEEE. Trimming stripped 4 bases from V and 5 bases from J, with 16 bases between. This chain's CDR3 is CASSLYRAVRNTIYF. CDR3 bases read: TGTGCCAGCAGCCTTTACAGGGCAGTTCGAAACACC.

Comments on this clone: The read is 3 residues too short to cover the CDR3 end, so that end is filled in from the germline J gene. The rearrangement joins TRBV5-1 to TRBJ2-7, with TRBD1 matching over 8 bases. Germline trimming cut 4 bases from V and 4 bases from J; bases unmatched to any gene: 7. CDR3 size: 14 residues. Germline V lookup: CDR1 SGHRS, CDR2 YFSETQ. This chain's CDR3 is CASSPQGAWYEQYF. The CDR3 bases that were read are TGCGCCAGCAGCCCGCAGGGGGCTTGGTACGAG.

A remark on this clone: The CDR3 extends 3 residues past the end of the read, so its final part is completed from the germline J gene. This chain joins TRBV2 and TRBJ2-3, with TRBD2 identical over 9 bases. Germline CDR1 reads SNHLY; CDR2 reads FYNNEI. The junction had 6 bases not matched to a gene; V was cut back by 3 bases and J by 2 bases. The CDR3 consists of 16 residues. CDR3 DNA, as far as it was read: TGTGCCAGCAGTGAGGCTAGCGGGGACCTCACAGATACG. Protein sequence: CASSEASGDLTDT. The entire CDR3 sequence reads CASSEASGDLTDTQYF.

The DNA read from the CDR3 is TGTGCCAGCCCTACACCGTATAACAGGGGTGAAGGAAACACC. Amino acids: CASPTPYNRGEGNT. The whole CDR3 is CASPTPYNRGEGNTIYF. The gene calls are TRBV7-7 and TRBJ1-3, with TRBD1 identical over 7 bases. The CDR3 end falls 3 residues outside the read, so it is completed with the germline J gene. CDR3 size: 17 residues. The junction had 17 bases not matched to a gene; V was cut back by 8 bases and J by 4 bases. Per germline, CDR1 SSHAT and CDR2 FNYEAQ (reference sequence).

Concerning this clone itself: The read finishes 3 residues shy of the CDR3 end, and the germline J gene is used to complete it. This chain links TRBV19 with TRBJ2-3, with 7 bases that match TRBD2. J was trimmed by 2 bases and V by 6 bases; bases with no gene match: 5. Looked up from germline, CDR1 is LNHDA and CDR2 is SQIVND (reference sequence). The CDR3 has 14 residues. The CDR3 loop reads CASSTRLATDTQYF. Partial CDR3 DNA: TGTGCCAGTAGCACCCGACTAGCCACAGATACG.

As for this clone: The read comes to an end 3 residues before the CDR3 does, leaving the germline J gene to fill in the end. The chain is built from TRBV5-1 and TRBJ1-5; D is ambiguous. V was clipped by 0 bases and J by 9 bases, with 16 bases between them. The CDR3 runs to 15 residues. In germline, CDR1 is SGHRS, CDR2 YFSETQ. The CDR3 DNA, read in part, is TGCGCCAGCAGCTTGGTGGCTGGGCCCGAGGGGCCC. As protein: CASSLVAGPEGP. The whole CDR3 protein is CASSLVAGPEGPQHF. Variable domain in full (rest from reference TRBV5-1 and TRBJ1-5): KAGVTQTPRYLIKTRGQQVTLSCSPISGHRSVSWYQQTPGQGLQFLFEYFSETQRNKGNFPGRFSGRQFSNSRSEMNVSTLELGDSALYLCASSLVAGPEGPQHFGDGTRLSIL.

On this clone itself: The CDR3 is cut off 3 residues early in the read; its end comes from the germline J gene. The J gene is TRBJ2-1, the V gene TRBV24-1, with 10 bases aligning to TRBD2. CDR1 is KGHDR, CDR2 SFDVKD, per germline. CDR3 length equals 16 residues. Germline trimming cut 3 bases from V and 1 base from J; bases unmatched to any gene: 2. The CDR3 DNA, read in part, is TGTGCCACCAGTGATGCTAGCGGGGGTTCCTACAATGAG. Encoded protein: CATSDASGGSYNE. In full, the CDR3 is CATSDASGGSYNEQFF.

About this clone itself: The sequence runs out 3 residues before the end of the CDR3; the remainder is reconstructed from the germline J gene. The chain employs TRBV7-3 and TRBJ2-3; 11 bases agree with TRBD2. The CDR3 has 13 residues. The germline CDR1 and CDR2 sequences are SGHTA and FQGTGA. CDR3 bases read: TGTGCCAGCAGCTCCAGGACTAGCGGGCCG. It specifies CASSSRTSGP. The entire CDR3 reads CASSSRTSGPQYF.

Note on this clone: Coverage ceases 3 residues before the CDR3 finishes, and the germline J gene fills in the end. The chain employs TRBV7-3 and TRBJ2-1; weak D call: TRBD2 (5 bases). Trimming stripped 2 bases from V and 8 bases from J, with 19 bases between. This CDR3 is built from 16 residues. Germline CDR1 and CDR2: SGHTA and FQGTGA. The CDR3 reads CASSLVSARSGDEQFF. The part of the CDR3 DNA that was read is TGTGCCAGCAGCTTAGTGTCGGCTAGATCCGGGGATGAG.

Regarding this clone: The read halts 3 residues ahead of the CDR3 end, with the missing end drawn from the germline J gene. The gene calls are TRBV18 and TRBJ1-6, with 8 bases aligning to TRBD1. J lost 9 bases, V lost 5 bases, and 6 bases had no gene match. CDR3 length equals 14 residues. CDR1 and CDR2 (germline): KGHSH, LQKENI. The DNA read from the CDR3 is TGTGCCAGCTCAAGACAGGGGCTGGGTTCACCC. This encodes CASSRQGLGSP. The entire CDR3 sequence reads CASSRQGLGSPLHF.

As concerns this clone: With the read ending 3 residues before the CDR3 end, the germline J gene is used to fill in that end. This chain joins TRBV19 and TRBJ2-5, with 10 bases that match TRBD2. The V gene end was trimmed by 10 bases and the J gene end by 7 bases; junction bases not matched to a gene: 9. This CDR3 is 13 amino acids long. CDR1 is LNHDA and CDR2 is SQIVND in the germline V gene (reference sequence). The sequenced part of the CDR3 DNA is TGTGCCACCCGGACTAGCGGCCGGGGGACC. Its translation is CATRTSGRGT. The CDR3 in its entirety is CATRTSGRGTQYF. Variable domain in full (rest from reference TRBV19 and TRBJ2-5): DGGITQSPKYLFRKEGQNVTLSCEQNLNHDAMYWYRQDPGQGLRLIYYSQIVNDFQKGDIAEGYSVSREKKESFPLTVTSAQKNPTAFYLCATRTSGRGTQYFGPGTRLLVL.

The CDR3 is CASSPLTGAGQYF. CDR3 bases read: TGTGCCAGCAGTCCCCTGACAGGCGCCGGT. This chain joins TRBV6-2 or TRBV6-3 and TRBJ2-4; possible D gene TRBD1, 6 bases. The missing CDR3 end, 3 residues past where the read stops, is filled in from the germline J gene. This CDR3 is 13 amino acids long. The germline V gene encodes CDR1 MNHEY and CDR2 SVGEGT.

For this clone: The read ends 3 residues shy of where the CDR3 ends; the end is completed using the germline J gene. The gene calls are TRBV19 and TRBJ2-7; no definite D call. The CDR3 is made up of 15 amino acids. Trimming pared 7 bases from V and 2 bases from J, leaving 18 bases between. Germline V lookup: CDR1 LNHDA, CDR2 SQIVND (reference sequence). Partial CDR3 DNA: TGTGCCAGTACGATCTATTTGGGCGAAACCTACGAG. Translation gives CASTIYLGETYE. From start to end, the CDR3 is CASTIYLGETYEQYF.

Details on this clone: The sequence runs out 3 residues before the end of the CDR3; the remainder is reconstructed from the germline J gene. This sequence joins TRBV4-1 and TRBJ2-7, with unresolved D. This CDR3 contains 14 residues. CDR1 is MGHRA, CDR2 YSYEKL, per germline. V was shortened by 0 bases and J by 3 bases, with 9 bases between the two germline ends. The covered CDR3 bases are TGCGCCAGCAGCCAAGAAGGCTCATACTACGAG. Translation: CASSQEGSYYE. The entire CDR3 protein is CASSQEGSYYEQYF.

About this clone itself: The read halts 3 residues ahead of the CDR3 end, with the missing end drawn from the germline J gene. The chain employs TRBV11-3 and TRBJ1-1; D is undetermined. V lost 7 bases to trimming and J lost 7 bases, with 10 bases between them. The CDR3 totals 11 residues. Germline loops: CDR1 SGHNT, CDR2 YENEEA. Incomplete CDR3 DNA: TGTGCCAGCAAACAAACAGATGAA. Its protein product is CASKQTDE. The full CDR3 is CASKQTDEAFF.

Comment on this clone: Read sequence stops 3 residues before the CDR3 end, and the germline J gene provides the missing end. The V gene is TRBV19, the J gene TRBJ2-3; 7 nucleotides match TRBD2. This CDR3 has 16 residues. CDR1 LNHDA and CDR2 SQIVND come from the germline V gene (reference sequence). The ends lost 5 bases at V and 0 bases at J; junction bases unmatched: 8. The CDR3 sequence: CASSSSIAGSTDTQYF. The CDR3 DNA, read in part, is TGTGCCAGTAGTTCAAGTATAGCGGGTAGCACAGATACG.

Points on this clone: The read ends 3 residues shy of where the CDR3 ends; the end is completed using the germline J gene. The rearrangement links TRBV6-2 or TRBV6-3 to TRBJ2-1; D uncertain. Trimming pared 2 bases from V and 6 bases from J, leaving 14 bases between. The germline V gene encodes CDR1 MNHEY and CDR2 SVGEGT. The CDR3 consists of 15 residues. CDR3 sequence: CASSYARKGPNEQFF. The DNA read from the CDR3 is TGTGCCAGCAGTTACGCTCGAAAAGGGCCCAATGAG.